This TCR beta chain was sequenced in a study of cytomegalovirus exposure and HLA in healthy donors. Study results and limitations: The study flagged some 170 TCR beta chains as cytomegalovirus-associated. An analysis done earlier found most TCR beta V segments productive about 87% or about 30% of the time.

60 Vbeta and 13 Jbeta primers were used in PCR. TCRdb keeps only in-frame clones here, not all; method: immunoSEQ multiplex PCR. The profile shows under 250,000 clones, 85% of them singletons. For this clone: Its antigen is unknown.

The records omit this donor's CMV serostatus. Trimming took 2 bases from V and 8 from J, leaving 19 bases between them. Germline V CDR1 and CDR2: MNHEY, SMNVEV (reference sequence). This CDR3 contains 16 residues. The TCR originated in a human donor in good health. The V and J genes are TRBV27 and TRBJ2-1; D might be TRBD2 (5 bases). Sample: PBMCs. The CDR3 spells CASSLGRDPERDEQFF. DNA of the CDR3: TGTGCCAGCAGTTTAGGCCGGGATCCGGAGAGAGATGAGCAGTTCTTC.